This T cell receptor (beta chain) comes out of a study of PD-1 blockade in classical Hodgkin lymphoma. With regard to this clone: Its antigen remains unidentified.

Overall study findings and caveats: Individuals who commenced nivolumab within less than 1 year of ASCT were excluded.

Clones were read by immunoSEQ multiplex PCR, and TCRdb kept only the in-frame ones, dropping some. The sample has 96,000 or so clones; roughly 91% are singletons. The time point here: cycle 4 day 1 (C4D1), after less than 7 weeks of nivolumab. Every patient had relapsed following autologous stem cell transplantation, and cohorts differed in brentuximab vedotin exposure. The CDR3 loop spans 15 amino acids. Looked up from germline, CDR1 is KGHSH and CDR2 is LQKENI. The germline V and J ends were trimmed by 2 bases and 1 base, with 9 bases remaining between them. The genes are TRBV18 and TRBJ2-1; tentative D call: TRBD2 (5 bases). The sequencing here drew on peripheral blood mononuclear cells (PBMCs), taken before the fourth cycle of nivolumab. The receptor was derived from a human donor with classical Hodgkin lymphoma. The CDR3 nucleotides read TGTGCCAGCTCACCAGCCCGGGGATCCTACAATGAGCAGTTCTTC. This encodes CASSPARGSYNEQFF. The complete variable domain, with remaining parts taken from reference TRBV18 and TRBJ2-1, reads NAGVMQNPRHLVRRRGQEARLRCSPMKGHSHVYWYRQLPEEGLKFMVYLQKENIIDESGMPKERFSAEFPKEGPSILRIQQVVRGDSAAYFCASSPARGSYNEQFFGPGTRLTVL.